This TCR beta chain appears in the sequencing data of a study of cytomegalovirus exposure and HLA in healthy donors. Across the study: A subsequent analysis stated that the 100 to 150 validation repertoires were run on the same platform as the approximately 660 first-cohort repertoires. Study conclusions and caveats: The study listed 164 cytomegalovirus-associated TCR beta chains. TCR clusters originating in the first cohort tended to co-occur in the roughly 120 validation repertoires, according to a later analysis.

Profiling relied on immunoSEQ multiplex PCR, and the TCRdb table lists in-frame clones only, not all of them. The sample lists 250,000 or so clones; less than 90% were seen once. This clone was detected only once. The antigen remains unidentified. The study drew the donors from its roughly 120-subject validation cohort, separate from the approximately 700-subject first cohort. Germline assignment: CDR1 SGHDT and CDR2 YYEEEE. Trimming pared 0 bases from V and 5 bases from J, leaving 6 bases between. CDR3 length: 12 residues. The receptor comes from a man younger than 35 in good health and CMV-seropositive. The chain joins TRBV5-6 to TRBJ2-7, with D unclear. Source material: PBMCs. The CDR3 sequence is CASSLEPNEQYF. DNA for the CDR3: TGTGCCAGCAGCTTGGAGCCTAACGAGCAGTACTTC.